This TCR beta chain was found in a study of response to subunit inactivated influenza vaccine. This CDR3 region has 15 residues. J lost 5 bases, V lost 1 base, and 4 bases had no gene match. Germline-derived CDR1 and CDR2 are SGHAT and FQDESV (reference sequence). Using its own MiXCR run on the RT-PCR reads, TCRdb lists one record per CDR3 protein. Among 150,000 to 200,000 distinct CDR3 sequences, roughly 12% were seen once, and the ten largest hold 25% to 30%. Separately, the same data were catalogued under a study of T cells expressing NK-cell markers. That source adds: It was by 5'RACE template switching with UMIs that TCR beta cDNA was made. It was from sorted CD3+CD56+NKG2C+, CD3+CD56+NKG2C- and CD3+CD56-NKG2C+ T cells that TCR beta repertoires came. In about 6 donors, dominant CD3+CD56+NKG2C+ clones formed about 1.0-7.5% of CD8+ cells.

The chain joins TRBV11-1 to TRBJ2-1; 8 bases agree with TRBD2. The input for sequencing was CD8+ T cells sorted from PBMCs, taken 12 days after vaccination. The receptor's source is a man aged 45 to 65 who received an inactivated influenza vaccine. This CDR3 reads CASSLGLANHNEQFF. CDR3 coding DNA: TGTGCCAGCAGCTTAGGACTAGCGAACCACAATGAGCAGTTCTTC.